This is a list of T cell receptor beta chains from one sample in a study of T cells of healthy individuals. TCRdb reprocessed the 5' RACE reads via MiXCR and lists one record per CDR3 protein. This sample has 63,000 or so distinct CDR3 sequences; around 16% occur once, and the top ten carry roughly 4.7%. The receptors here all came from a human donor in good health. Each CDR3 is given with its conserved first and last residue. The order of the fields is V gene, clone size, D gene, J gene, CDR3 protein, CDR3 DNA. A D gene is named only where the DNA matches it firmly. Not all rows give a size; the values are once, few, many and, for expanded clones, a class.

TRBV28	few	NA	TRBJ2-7	CASRQGRYEQYF	TGTGCCAGCAGACAGGGCAGGTACGAGCAGTACTTC
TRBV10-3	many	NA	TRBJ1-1	CAISGTEDTEAFF	TGTGCCATCAGTGGGACAGAGGACACTGAAGCTTTCTTT
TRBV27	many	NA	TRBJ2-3	CASSLIGQGGTQYF	TGTGCCAGCAGTTTAATAGGCCAGGGAGGTACGCAGTATTTT
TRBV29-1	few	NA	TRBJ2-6	CSVAVGRLLSGANVLTF	TGCAGCGTTGCTGTTGGCAGACTCCTCTCTGGGGCCAACGTCCTGACTTTC
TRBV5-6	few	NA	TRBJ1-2	CASSLRIDYRGYTF	TGTGCCAGCAGCCTGAGGATAGATTATCGGGGCTACACCTTC
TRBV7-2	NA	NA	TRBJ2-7	CASSTAAGYEQYF	TGTGCCAGCAGCACTGCGGCTGGCTACGAGCAGTACTTC
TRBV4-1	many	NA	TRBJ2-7	CASSRPSDKVYEQYF	TGCGCCAGCAGCCGCCCGTCTGACAAGGTCTACGAGCAGTACTTC
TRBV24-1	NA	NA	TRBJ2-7	CATSDAGKSSYEQYF	TGTGCCACCAGTGATGCAGGGAAAAGCTCCTACGAGCAGTACTTC
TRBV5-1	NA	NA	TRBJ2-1	CASSLGHPGYNEQFF	TGCGCCAGCAGCTTGGGACACCCCGGATACAATGAGCAGTTCTTC
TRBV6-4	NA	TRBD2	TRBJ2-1	CASSEGLAGNEQFF	TGTGCTAGCAGTGAGGGACTAGCGGGCAATGAGCAGTTCTTC
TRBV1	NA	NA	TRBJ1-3	CTSSHPNRAAGNTIYF	TGCACCAGCAGCCACCCTAACAGGGCAGCTGGAAACACCATATATTTT
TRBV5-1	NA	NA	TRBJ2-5	CASSSLGAQETQYF	TGCGCCAGCAGCTCCCTCGGTGCCCAAGAGACCCAGTACTTC
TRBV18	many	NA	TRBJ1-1	CASSPERNTEAFF	TGTGCCAGCTCACCGGAGAGGAACACTGAAGCTTTCTTT
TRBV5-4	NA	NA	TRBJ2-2	CASSTWTAANTGELFF	TGTGCCAGCAGCACATGGACAGCCGCGAACACCGGGGAGCTGTTTTTT
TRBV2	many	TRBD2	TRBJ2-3	CASRLAVSTDTQYF	TGTGCCAGCAGACTAGCGGTTAGCACAGATACGCAGTATTTT
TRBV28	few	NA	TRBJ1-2	CASRGQGYGYTF	TGTGCCAGCAGGGGGCAGGGGTATGGCTACACCTTC
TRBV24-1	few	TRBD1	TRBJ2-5	CATSDLRTGQETQYF	TGTGCCACCAGTGATTTAAGGACAGGGCAAGAGACCCAGTACTTC
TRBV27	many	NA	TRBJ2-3	CASSPTLATDTQYF	TGTGCCAGCAGTCCTACCTTAGCCACAGATACGCAGTATTTT